A selection of T cell receptor beta chains follows, all from one sample in a study of shared clonotypes between healthy human individuals. Clones were sequenced by immunoSEQ multiplex PCR, and TCRdb holds only the in-frame ones, with some missing. Of under 850,000 clones listed, 80% to 95% are singletons. Sequenced material: naive CD8+ T cells sorted from blood. These receptors came from a man aged 30 to 45 in good health. CDR3s include the opening cysteine and the closing phenylalanine or tryptophan. The D gene is left open where the match is weak. Only part of the rows carry a size: once, few, many, or a class if the clone is expanded.

TRBJ2-7,TRBD2,TRBV27,.,CASSLLGTSGAYEQYF,TGTGCCAGCAGTTTATTAGGGACTAGCGGAGCCTACGAGCAGTACTTC
TRBJ1-2,.,TRBV5-4,.,CASSRDRNYGYTF,TGTGCCAGCAGCCGGGACCGAAACTATGGCTACACCTTC
TRBJ2-2,.,TRBV7-9,.,CAVVPISNTGELFF,TGTGCGGTGGTCCCTATATCGAACACCGGGGAGCTGTTTTTT
TRBJ2-4,TRBD1,TRBV27,once,CASSLLRTGFGNIQYF,TGTGCCAGCAGCCTCCTGAGGACAGGGTTTGGAAACATTCAGTACTTC
TRBJ1-2,.,TRBV6-5,.,CASSYSNTDHYGYTF,TGTGCCAGCAGTTACTCGAACACGGATCACTATGGCTACACCTTC
TRBJ2-7,.,TRBV5-6,once,CASSLNSYEQYF,TGTGCCAGCAGCTTGAATAGCTACGAGCAGTACTTC
TRBJ2-7,TRBD1,TRBV28,.,CASSSHRGNLYEQYF,TGTGCCAGCAGCTCTCACAGGGGAAACCTCTACGAGCAGTACTTC
TRBJ1-1,TRBD1,TRBV7-6,.,CASSRTGGAGTEAFF,TGTGCCAGCAGTCGGACAGGGGGCGCGGGCACTGAAGCTTTCTTT
TRBJ1-1,.,TRBV10-3,.,CAISDSGGTEAFF,TGTGCCATCAGTGACTCTGGGGGGACTGAAGCTTTCTTT
TRBJ1-1,.,TRBV28,.,CASSRLIPGSTEAFF,TGTGCCAGCAGTCGACTAATCCCCGGGAGCACTGAAGCTTTCTTT
TRBJ2-7,.,TRBV7-8,.,CASSLGGVLEQYF,TGTGCCAGCAGCTTAGGGGGGGTGTTAGAGCAGTACTTC
TRBJ1-1,.,TRBV27,.,CASSLSSATEAFF,TGTGCCAGCAGTTTATCGAGCGCCACTGAAGCTTTCTTT
TRBJ2-5,.,TRBV9,.,CASSPGLSTPETQYF,TGTGCCAGCAGCCCCGGACTATCCACCCCAGAGACCCAGTACTTC
TRBJ2-7,TRBD1,TRBV9,.,CASSVEPDREDEQYF,TGTGCCAGCAGCGTAGAACCGGACAGGGAAGACGAGCAGTACTTC
TRBJ1-1,.,TRBV28,.,CASSLWVTEGAFF,TGTGCCAGCAGTTTATGGGTTACGGAGGGAGCTTTCTTT
TRBJ2-1,TRBD1,TRBV5-1,.,CASSLDRGFDEQFF,TGCGCCAGCAGCCTAGACAGGGGGTTCGATGAGCAGTTCTTC
TRBJ2-7,.,TRBV4-1,.,CASSQEGGITYEQYF,TGCGCCAGCAGCCAAGAGGGCGGGATCACTTACGAGCAGTACTTC